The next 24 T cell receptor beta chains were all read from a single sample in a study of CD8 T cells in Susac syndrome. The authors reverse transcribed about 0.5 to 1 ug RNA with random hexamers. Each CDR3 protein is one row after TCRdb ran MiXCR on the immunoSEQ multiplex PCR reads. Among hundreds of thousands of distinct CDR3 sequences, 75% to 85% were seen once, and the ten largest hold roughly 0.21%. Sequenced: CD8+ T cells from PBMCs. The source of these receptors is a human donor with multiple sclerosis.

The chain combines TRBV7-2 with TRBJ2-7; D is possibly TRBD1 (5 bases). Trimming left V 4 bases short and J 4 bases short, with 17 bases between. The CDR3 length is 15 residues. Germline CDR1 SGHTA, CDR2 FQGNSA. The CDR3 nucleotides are TGTGCCAGCAGCTCCCACCCTTCGGCAGGGTACGAGCAGTACTTC. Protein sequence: CASSSHPSAGYEQYF.

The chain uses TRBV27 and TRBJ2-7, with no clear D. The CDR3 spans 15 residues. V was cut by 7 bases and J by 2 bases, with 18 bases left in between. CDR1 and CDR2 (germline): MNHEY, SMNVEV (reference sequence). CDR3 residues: CASNPTTTLAYEQYF. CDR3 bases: TGTGCCAGCAATCCAACGACCACCCTTGCCTACGAGCAGTACTTC.

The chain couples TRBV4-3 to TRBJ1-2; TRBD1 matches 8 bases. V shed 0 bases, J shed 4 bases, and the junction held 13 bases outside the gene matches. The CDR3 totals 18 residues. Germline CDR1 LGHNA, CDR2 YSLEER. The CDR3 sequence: CASSQDTSGGTGPYGYTF. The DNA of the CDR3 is TGCGCCAGCAGCCAAGATACTTCGGGCGGGACAGGACCCTATGGCTACACCTTC.

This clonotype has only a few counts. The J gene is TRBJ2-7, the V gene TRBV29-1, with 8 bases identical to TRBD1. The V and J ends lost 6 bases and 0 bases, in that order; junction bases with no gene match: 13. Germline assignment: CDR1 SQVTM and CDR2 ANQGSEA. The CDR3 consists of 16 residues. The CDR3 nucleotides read TGCAGCGTCCAAAGGAGGACAGGGCCTAGCTCCTACGAGCAGTACTTC. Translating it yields CSVQRRTGPSSYEQYF.

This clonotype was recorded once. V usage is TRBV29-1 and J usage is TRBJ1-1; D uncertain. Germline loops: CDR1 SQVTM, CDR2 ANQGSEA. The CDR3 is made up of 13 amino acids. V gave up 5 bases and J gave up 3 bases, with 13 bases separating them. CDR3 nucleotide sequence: TGCAGCGTTACCCGCCCGCCCGACACTGAAGCTTTCTTT. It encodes CSVTRPPDTEAFF.

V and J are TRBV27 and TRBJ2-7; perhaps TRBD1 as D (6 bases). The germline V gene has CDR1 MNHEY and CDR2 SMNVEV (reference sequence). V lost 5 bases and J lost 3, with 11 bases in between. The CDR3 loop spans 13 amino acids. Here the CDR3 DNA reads TGTGCCAGCAGTACTACGACAGGCTACGAGCAGTACTTC. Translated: CASSTTTGYEQYF.

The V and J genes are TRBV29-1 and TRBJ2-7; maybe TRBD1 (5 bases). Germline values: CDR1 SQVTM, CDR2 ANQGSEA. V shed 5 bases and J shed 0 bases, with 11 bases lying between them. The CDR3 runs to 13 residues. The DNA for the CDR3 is TGCAGCGTTTCGCAGGACAACTCCTACGAGCAGTACTTC. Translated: CSVSQDNSYEQYF.

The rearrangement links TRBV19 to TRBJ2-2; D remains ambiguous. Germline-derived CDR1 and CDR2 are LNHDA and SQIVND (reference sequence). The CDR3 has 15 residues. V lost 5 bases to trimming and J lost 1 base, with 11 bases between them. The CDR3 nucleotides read TGTGCCAGTAGTCCACGGACCTGGAACACCGGGGAGCTGTTTTTT. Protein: CASSPRTWNTGELFF.

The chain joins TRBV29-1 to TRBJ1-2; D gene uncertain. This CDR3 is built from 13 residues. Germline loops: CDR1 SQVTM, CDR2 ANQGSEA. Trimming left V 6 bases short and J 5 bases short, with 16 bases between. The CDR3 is CSVVPPGVYGYTF. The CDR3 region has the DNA TGCAGCGTGGTCCCCCCAGGCGTATATGGCTACACCTTC.

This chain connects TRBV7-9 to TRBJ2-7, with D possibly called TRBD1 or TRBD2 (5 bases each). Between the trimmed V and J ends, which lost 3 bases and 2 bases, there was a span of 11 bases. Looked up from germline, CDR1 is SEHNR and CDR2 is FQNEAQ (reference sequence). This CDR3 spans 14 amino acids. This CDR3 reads CASSLPGPTYEQYF. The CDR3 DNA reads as TGTGCCAGCAGCTTGCCGGGGCCAACCTACGAGCAGTACTTC.

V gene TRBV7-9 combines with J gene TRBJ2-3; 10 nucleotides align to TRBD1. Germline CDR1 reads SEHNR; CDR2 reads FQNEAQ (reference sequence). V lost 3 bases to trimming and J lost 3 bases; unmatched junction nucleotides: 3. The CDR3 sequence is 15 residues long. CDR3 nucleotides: TGTGCCAGCAGCTTGCCGGGACAGGGGACAGATACGCAGTATTTT. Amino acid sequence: CASSLPGQGTDTQYF.

The CDR3 DNA reads as TGTGCCAGCAGTGGACAGGGGGTACATGGCTACACCTTC. It translates to CASSGQGVHGYTF. The gene calls are TRBV25-1 and TRBJ1-2, with TRBD1 matching over 9 bases. V lost 4 bases, J lost 6 bases, and 3 bases stayed unmatched. The CDR3 length is 13 residues. Germline values: CDR1 MGHDK, CDR2 SYGVNS.

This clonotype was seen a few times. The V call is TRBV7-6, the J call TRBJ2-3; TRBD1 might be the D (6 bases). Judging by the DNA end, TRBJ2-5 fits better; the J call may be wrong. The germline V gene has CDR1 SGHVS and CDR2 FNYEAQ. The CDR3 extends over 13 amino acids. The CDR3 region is CASSLAGAGTQYF. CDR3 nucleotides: TGTGCCAGCAGCTTAGCGGGGGCCGGGACCCAGTACTTC.

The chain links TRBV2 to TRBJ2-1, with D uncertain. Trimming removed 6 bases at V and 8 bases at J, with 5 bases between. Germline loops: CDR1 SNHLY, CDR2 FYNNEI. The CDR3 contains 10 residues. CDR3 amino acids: CASRKDEQFF. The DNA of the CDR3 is TGTGCCAGCAGGAAGGATGAGCAGTTCTTC.

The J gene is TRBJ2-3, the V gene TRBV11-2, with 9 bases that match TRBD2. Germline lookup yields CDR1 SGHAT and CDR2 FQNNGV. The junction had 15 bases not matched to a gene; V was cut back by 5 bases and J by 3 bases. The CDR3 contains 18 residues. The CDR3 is CASSTVAGVEGMTDTQYF. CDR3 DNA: TGTGCCAGCAGCACAGTAGCGGGAGTAGAGGGAATGACAGATACGCAGTATTTT.

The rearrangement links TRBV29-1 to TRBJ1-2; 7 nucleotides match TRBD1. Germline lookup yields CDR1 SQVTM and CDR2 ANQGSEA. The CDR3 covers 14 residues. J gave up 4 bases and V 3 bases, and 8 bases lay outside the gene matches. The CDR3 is CSVDVRDSSYGYTF. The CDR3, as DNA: TGCAGCGTTGACGTACGGGACAGTTCCTATGGCTACACCTTC.

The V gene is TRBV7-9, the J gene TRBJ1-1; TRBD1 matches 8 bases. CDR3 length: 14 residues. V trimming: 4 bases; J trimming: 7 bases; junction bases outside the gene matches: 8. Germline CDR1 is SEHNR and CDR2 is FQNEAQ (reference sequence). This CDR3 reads CASSSRQGLHEAFF. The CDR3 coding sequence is TGTGCCAGCAGCTCCAGACAGGGGCTCCATGAAGCTTTCTTT.

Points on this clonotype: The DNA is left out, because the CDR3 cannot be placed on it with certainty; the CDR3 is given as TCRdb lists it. CDR3 amino acids: CASKGQKQTSGPRTPGSCFF. The chain combines TRBV19 with TRBJ2-2; TRBD2 was called by the table and not checked on the DNA. The CDR3 numbers 20 amino acids, ends counted. Germline CDR1 is LNHDA and CDR2 is SQIVND (reference sequence).

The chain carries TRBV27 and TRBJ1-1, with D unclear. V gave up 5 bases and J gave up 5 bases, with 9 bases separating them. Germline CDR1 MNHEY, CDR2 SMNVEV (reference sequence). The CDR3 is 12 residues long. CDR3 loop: CASSAGRTEAFF. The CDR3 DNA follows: TGTGCCAGCAGTGCAGGAAGGACTGAAGCTTTCTTT.

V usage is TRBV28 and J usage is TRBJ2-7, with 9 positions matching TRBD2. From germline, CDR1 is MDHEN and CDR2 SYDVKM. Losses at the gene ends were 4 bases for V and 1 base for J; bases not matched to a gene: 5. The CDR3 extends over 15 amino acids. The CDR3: CASSYLAGLSYEQYF. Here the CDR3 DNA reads TGTGCCAGCAGTTACCTAGCGGGATTGTCCTACGAGCAGTACTTC.

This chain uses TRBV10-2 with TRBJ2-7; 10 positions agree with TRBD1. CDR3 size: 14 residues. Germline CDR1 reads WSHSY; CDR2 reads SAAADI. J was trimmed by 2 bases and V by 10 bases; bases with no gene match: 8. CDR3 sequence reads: CAIGPGQGTYEQYF. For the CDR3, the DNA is TGCGCCATCGGCCCGGGACAGGGGACCTACGAGCAGTACTTC.

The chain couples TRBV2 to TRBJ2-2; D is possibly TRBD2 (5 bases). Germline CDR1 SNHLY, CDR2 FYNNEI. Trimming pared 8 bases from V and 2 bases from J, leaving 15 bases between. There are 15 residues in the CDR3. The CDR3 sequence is CASSPSISNTGELFF. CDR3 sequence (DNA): TGTGCCAGCTCCCCTAGCATATCAAACACCGGGGAGCTGTTTTTT. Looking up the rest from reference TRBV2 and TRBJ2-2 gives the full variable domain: EPEVTQTPSHQVTQMGQEVILRCVPISNHLYFYWYRQILGQKVEFLVSFYNNEISEKSEIFDDQFSVERPDGSNFTLKIRSTKLEDSAMYFCASSPSISNTGELFFGEGSRLTVL.

CDR3 residues: CSVEGPPSYEQYF. For the CDR3, the DNA is TGCAGCGTTGAAGGTCCGCCTTCCTACGAGCAGTACTTC. The chain carries TRBV29-1 and TRBJ2-7; unclear D gene. The CDR3 spans 13 residues. V shed 1 base and J shed 1 base, with 8 bases lying between them. Germline V gives CDR1 SQVTM, CDR2 ANQGSEA.

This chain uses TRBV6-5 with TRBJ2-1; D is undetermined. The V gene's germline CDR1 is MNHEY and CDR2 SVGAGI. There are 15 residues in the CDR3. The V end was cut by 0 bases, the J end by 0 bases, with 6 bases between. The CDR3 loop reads CASSYSQSSYNEQFF. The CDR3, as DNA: TGTGCCAGCAGTTACTCACAGAGCTCCTACAATGAGCAGTTCTTC.